A single sample gave rise to the 27 T cell receptor beta chains below, sequenced in a study of T cell repertoires in cytomegalovirus infection. TCRdb ran MiXCR on the reads and lists one entry per CDR3 protein. The sample comprises some 300,000 distinct CDR3 sequences, about an eighth of which are singletons, and around 8.8% rests with the top ten. The sequenced sample was PBMCs. The receptors here all came from a human donor in good health (CMV status not recorded). Some clones in this sample may be carry-over from other donors' samples.

This clonotype was counted only a few times. The gene calls are TRBV20-1 and TRBJ1-1; D is uncertain. This CDR3 contains 15 residues. V was trimmed by 1 base and J by 1 base, leaving 13 bases between them. Germline CDR1 is DFQATT and CDR2 is SNEGSKA (reference sequence). In nucleotides, the CDR3 is TGCAGTGCTAGAGCCACAAGGCTTTCGAACACTGAAGCTTTCTTT. This codes for CSARATRLSNTEAFF.

A few counts support this clonotype. The chain is built from TRBV19 and TRBJ2-7; 10 nucleotides match TRBD1. Per germline, CDR1 LNHDA and CDR2 SQIVND (reference sequence). The junction had 7 bases not matched to a gene; V was cut back by 9 bases and J by 2 bases. This CDR3 comprises 14 residues. CDR3 nucleotide sequence: TGTGCCAGCGCTGACAGGGGGCCAACCTACGAGCAGTACTTC. It yields the protein CASADRGPTYEQYF.

This clonotype was counted at least ten times. This chain uses TRBV7-6 with TRBJ2-5, with TRBD1 matching 10 bases. The junction had 8 bases not matched to a gene; V was cut back by 5 bases and J by 5 bases. CDR3 size: 15 residues. Germline values: CDR1 SGHVS, CDR2 FNYEAQ. The CDR3 region is CASSPRTGGGETQYF. In DNA form, the CDR3 reads TGTGCCAGCAGCCCACGGACAGGGGGTGGGGAGACCCAGTACTTC. Complete variable domain (other parts from reference TRBV7-6 and TRBJ2-5): GAGVSQSPRYKVTKRGQDVALRCDPISGHVSLYWYRQALGQGPEFLTYFNYEAQQDKSGLPNDRFSAERPEGSISTLTIQRTEQRDSAMYRCASSPRTGGGETQYFGPGTRLLVL.

This clonotype occurred many times. This chain links TRBV12-3 or TRBV12-4 with TRBJ1-2; 7 bases agree with TRBD1. This CDR3 comprises 15 residues. J was trimmed by 4 bases and V by 4 bases; bases with no gene match: 9. The CDR3 region has the DNA TGTGCCAGCAGTTATCCGACAGGGTTGACCTATGGCTACACCTTC. Amino acids: CASSYPTGLTYGYTF.

This clonotype was observed a handful of times. The genes are TRBV5-1 and TRBJ1-1, with D uncertain. Germline V lookup: CDR1 SGHRS, CDR2 YFSETQ. The length of the CDR3 is 16 residues. Trimming took off 0 bases at V and 0 bases at J, with 12 bases between the two ends. CDR3 coding DNA: TGCGCCAGCAGCTTGGACAGTCTAGAGCTGAACACTGAAGCTTTCTTT. This translates into CASSLDSLELNTEAFF.

This clonotype has ten or more counts. The chain combines TRBV7-2 with TRBJ2-5; 16 positions agree with TRBD2. The length of the CDR3 is 21 residues. Trimming at V came to 5 bases and at J to 7 bases, leaving 22 bases not matched to a gene. The germline V gene has CDR1 SGHTA and CDR2 FQGNSA. The CDR3 DNA follows: TGTGCCAGCAGCCCGGGGGGGCCGCCGGGACTAGCGGGAGGGGGGAAAGGGACCCAGTACTTC. Encoded protein: CASSPGGPPGLAGGGKGTQYF.

This rearrangement joins TRBV27 to TRBJ1-2; D gene unclear. This CDR3 is 13 amino acids long. Germline CDR1 and CDR2: MNHEY and SMNVEV (reference sequence). The V end was cut by 6 bases, the J end by 8 bases, with 16 bases between. CDR3 protein: CASSPTTVVGYTF. CDR3 DNA: TGTGCCAGCAGCCCAACTACAGTTGTCGGCTACACCTTC.

Ten or more counts support this clonotype. The chain combines TRBV7-2 with TRBJ1-3, with D perhaps matching TRBD1 (5 bases). The CDR3 loop spans 15 amino acids. With 1 base removed from V and 4 bases from J, the gap between germline ends came to 11 bases. Germline-derived CDR1 and CDR2 are SGHTA and FQGNSA. This CDR3 is CASSLDPGLGNTIYF. The CDR3 nucleotides are TGTGCCAGCAGCTTAGATCCGGGACTCGGAAACACCATATATTTT.

This clonotype showed up just a few times. The CDR3 DNA is TGCAGCGCCGGTGAGGACTACGAGCAGTACTTC. Translation gives CSAGEDYEQYF. The genes are TRBV29-1 and TRBJ2-7; no clear D gene. Between the trimmed V and J ends, which lost 7 bases and 3 bases, there was a span of 10 bases. The V gene's germline CDR1 is SQVTM and CDR2 ANQGSEA. The CDR3 covers 11 residues.

This clonotype came up many times. The chain uses TRBV6-4 and TRBJ2-5, with D maybe TRBD2 (5 bases). The CDR3 totals 14 residues. The V and J ends lost 3 bases and 2 bases respectively, with 10 bases between them. The V gene's germline CDR1 is MRHNA and CDR2 SNTAGT. This CDR3 is CASSEGRRQETQYF. DNA for the CDR3: TGTGCCAGCAGTGAAGGGCGGAGGCAAGAGACCCAGTACTTC.

The J gene is TRBJ1-5, the V gene TRBV6-2 or TRBV6-3; D ambiguous. V lost 5 bases and J 1 base, leaving 9 bases between the germline ends. From germline, CDR1 is MNHEY and CDR2 SVGEGT. This CDR3 region has 14 residues. CDR3 sequence: CASSRGLSNQPQHF. The DNA for the CDR3 is TGTGCCAGCAGTAGAGGGTTAAGCAATCAGCCCCAGCATTTT.

This clonotype was seen more than once but under ten times. This chain links TRBV20-1 with TRBJ2-1; 8 nucleotides agree with TRBD2. The CDR3 spans 16 residues. Trimming at V came to 5 bases and at J to 2 bases, leaving 11 bases not matched to a gene. Germline CDR1 is DFQATT and CDR2 is SNEGSKA (reference sequence). DNA of the CDR3: TGCAGTGCTTTCCCCCGGGGGGGCCCCCCCTACAATGAGCAGTTCTTC. Translated, it gives CSAFPRGGPPYNEQFF.

V and J are TRBV24-1 and TRBJ2-1; the D gene is possibly TRBD1 (8 bases). The germline CDR1 and CDR2 sequences are KGHDR and SFDVKD. The V end lost 10 bases, the J end lost 4 bases, and 25 bases lay between the germline ends. This CDR3 spans 17 amino acids. As DNA, the CDR3 is TGTGCCACTTCCCCAGGGGGCAGTGGACTAGATTACAATGAGCAGTTCTTC. Translation: CATSPGGSGLDYNEQFF.

A remark on this clonotype: A much larger clone is a single base away; this may be a read error. The rearrangement links TRBV19 to TRBJ2-6; no reliable D call. Trimming removed 2 bases at V and 2 bases at J, with 4 bases between. The length of the CDR3 is 14 residues. Germline-derived CDR1 and CDR2 are LNHDA and SQIVND (reference sequence). The CDR3 spells CASSIKPGANVLTF. CDR3 DNA: TGTGCCAGTAGTATAAAACCTGGGGCCAACGTCCTGACTTTC.

On this clonotype itself: One end of the junction varies from germline; a read error may be responsible. This chain joins TRBV7-9 and TRBJ1-1, with TRBD1 as a possible D gene (5 bases). The CDR3 loop spans 12 amino acids. Germline assignment: CDR1 SEHNR and CDR2 FQNEAQ (reference sequence). The CDR3 region is CASSPGDQRILF. The CDR3 nucleotides read TGTGCCAGCAGTCCGGGGGACCAACGGATACTCTTT.

This clonotype was detected many times. This chain links TRBV7-2 with TRBJ2-1; D unclear. V dropped 7 bases and J dropped 6 bases, with 7 bases sitting between them. From germline, CDR1 is SGHTA and CDR2 FQGNSA. The CDR3 is 11 residues long. In DNA form, the CDR3 reads TGTGCCAGCACCTCCGTCAATGAGCAGTTCTTC. It is translated as CASTSVNEQFF.

As concerns this clonotype: A much larger clone differs by one base, so this may be a read error. The missing conserved phenylalanine or tryptophan at the end of this CDR3 makes a read error likely. This chain uses TRBV20-1 with TRBJ1-1; tentative D call: TRBD1 (6 bases). The CDR3 is made up of 15 amino acids. V shed 0 bases and J shed 2 bases, with 13 bases lying between them. Germline V gene lookup returns CDR1 DFQATT and CDR2 SNEGSKA (reference sequence). The CDR3 reads CSARDRTARNTEAFY. CDR3 coding DNA: TGCAGTGCTAGAGATCGGACAGCGAGAAACACTGAAGCTTTCTAT.

This clonotype appeared many times. The rearrangement links TRBV24-1 to TRBJ2-7, with D unclear. Deletions cut 2 bases from V and 5 bases from J, with 6 bases between. CDR1 is KGHDR and CDR2 is SFDVKD in the germline V gene. The CDR3 totals 12 residues. The CDR3: CATSDSGHEQYF. CDR3 bases: TGTGCCACCAGTGATTCGGGCCACGAGCAGTACTTC.

This clonotype was seen only a few times. The rearrangement links TRBV12-3 or TRBV12-4 to TRBJ2-7, with D maybe TRBD2 (7 bases). The CDR3 has 16 residues. V dropped 3 bases and J dropped 4 bases, with 19 bases sitting between them. CDR3 loop: CASSFVVGGREYEQYF. DNA of the CDR3: TGTGCCAGCAGTTTCGTAGTCGGGGGGCGAGAATACGAGCAGTACTTC.

This clonotype was observed at least ten times. The chain links TRBV7-2 to TRBJ1-1, with a possible D match to TRBD1 (6 bases). This CDR3 is 14 amino acids long. Germline V CDR1 and CDR2: SGHTA, FQGNSA. V was cut by 10 bases and J by 0 bases, with 15 bases left in between. This chain's CDR3 is CATQLQGMNTEAFF. The CDR3 nucleotides read TGTGCCACCCAGCTACAGGGCATGAACACTGAAGCTTTCTTT.

This clonotype has more than one count but fewer than ten. This sequence joins TRBV5-4 and TRBJ1-1; no clear D gene. V lost 1 base to trimming and J lost 2 bases, with 9 bases between them. Per germline, CDR1 SGHNT and CDR2 YYREEE (reference sequence). CDR3 size: 14 residues. The CDR3 region has the DNA TGTGCCAGCAGCTTGCCTACGGGAAACACTGAAGCTTTCTTT. Translation gives CASSLPTGNTEAFF.

Turning to this clonotype: A much bigger clone sits one base away, suggesting this may be a read error. The chain joins TRBV7-2 to TRBJ2-5; D possibly corresponds to TRBD2 (5 bases). Germline assignment: CDR1 SGHTA and CDR2 FQGNSA. V was shortened by 4 bases and J by 5 bases, with 17 bases between the two germline ends. The CDR3 totals 15 residues. CDR3 amino acids: CASSSVSAAAETQYF. The CDR3, as DNA: TGTGCCAGCAGCTCAGTGTCCGCAGCGGCGGAGACCCAGTACTTC.

This chain uses TRBV6-2 or TRBV6-3 with TRBJ1-2; D not certain. From germline, CDR1 is MNHEY and CDR2 SVGEGT. Trimming stripped 8 bases from V and 3 bases from J, with 10 bases between. The CDR3 runs to 12 residues. The CDR3: CASLYRDYGYTF. Here the CDR3 DNA reads TGTGCCAGCTTGTATCGCGACTATGGCTACACCTTC.

This clonotype was seen more than once but under ten times. The V gene is TRBV29-1, the J gene TRBJ1-1; weak D call: TRBD1 (6 bases). The CDR3 consists of 13 residues. The V end was cut by 7 bases, the J end by 1 base, with 13 bases between. The germline V gene encodes CDR1 SQVTM and CDR2 ANQGSEA. The CDR3 bases are TGCAGCGCGGAGGGGGGGGCGAACACTGAAGCTTTCTTT. This codes for CSAEGGANTEAFF.

This clonotype has at least ten counts. The genes are TRBV19 and TRBJ1-1, with D perhaps TRBD1 (6 bases). This CDR3 is built from 14 residues. Germline V gene lookup returns CDR1 LNHDA and CDR2 SQIVND (reference sequence). V was trimmed by 2 bases and J by 6 bases, leaving 13 bases between them. CDR3 DNA sequence: TGTGCCAGTAGTATAAATTGGGAGGGGGCTGAAGCTTTCTTT. Amino acids: CASSINWEGAEAFF.

In its sample, this clonotype was seen many times. The V and J genes are TRBV6-1 and TRBJ2-6, with D unclear. Germline CDR1 MNHNS, CDR2 SASEGT. Trimming pared 4 bases from V and 0 bases from J, leaving 13 bases between. CDR3 length: 17 residues. CDR3 sequence (DNA): TGTGCCAGCAGTGCAGTGAAGACCAACTCTGGGGCCAACGTCCTGACTTTC. Its protein is CASSAVKTNSGANVLTF.

This clonotype was counted ten times or more. The chain recombines TRBV7-6 with TRBJ2-7; 9 positions match TRBD1. CDR1 is SGHVS, CDR2 FNYEAQ, per germline. This CDR3 spans 14 amino acids. Trimming at V came to 5 bases and at J to 3 bases, leaving 5 bases not matched to a gene. The CDR3 nucleotides are TGTGCCAGCAGCCCCACAGGGGGCGGCTACGAGCAGTACTTC. It yields the protein CASSPTGGGYEQYF.